Listed below are T cell receptor beta chains from one sample, sequenced in a study of T cell responses to AZD1222 COVID-19 vaccine. Sequencing was performed with immunoSEQ multiplex PCR; in TCRdb, only in-frame clones are kept and a portion is missing. The table includes about 100,000 clones, around 90% detected once. Sequencing used peripheral blood, obtained on day 0 of AZD1222 vaccination. The receptor source for this set is an adult in good health. Each CDR3 is given with its conserved first and last residue. The order of the fields is V gene, J gene, D gene, clone size, CDR3 DNA, CDR3 protein. D genes are given only for firm matches. Rows give clone size only sometimes, using once, few, many, or a class for an expanded clone.

v_call: TRBV28
j_call: TRBJ2-2
d_call: NA
clone_size: NA
cdr3_nt: TGTGCCAGCAGTTCGGGACCCCTCGGGGAGCTGTTTTTT
cdr3_aa: CASSSGPLGELFF

v_call: TRBV5-6
j_call: TRBJ1-4
d_call: NA
clone_size: NA
cdr3_nt: TGTGCCAGCAGCCGAGGGACCGGAGAAAAACTGTTTTTT
cdr3_aa: CASSRGTGEKLFF

v_call: TRBV5-8
j_call: TRBJ1-2
d_call: NA
clone_size: once
cdr3_nt: TGTGCCAGCACCTTAGCGGTGACTAACTATGGCTACACCTTC
cdr3_aa: CASTLAVTNYGYTF

v_call: TRBV4-2
j_call: TRBJ2-5
d_call: NA
clone_size: few
cdr3_nt: TGTGCCAGCAGCCAAGATTCGGGACTGGCCGTCCAAGAGACCCAGTACTTC
cdr3_aa: CASSQDSGLAVQETQYF

v_call: TRBV2
j_call: TRBJ2-5
d_call: NA
clone_size: NA
cdr3_nt: TGTGCCAGCAGTGTTTATCAAGAGACCCAGTACTTC
cdr3_aa: CASSVYQETQYF

v_call: TRBV3-1/TRBV3-2
j_call: TRBJ2-6
d_call: TRBD2
clone_size: NA
cdr3_nt: TGTGCCAGCAGCCAAGGGGCGGGACTACGCGTCCTGACTTTC
cdr3_aa: CASSQGAGLRVLTF

v_call: TRBV19
j_call: TRBJ2-7
d_call: NA
clone_size: NA
cdr3_nt: TGTGCCAGTAGTGCATCAATACACTGGGGGTACGAGCAGTACTTC
cdr3_aa: CASSASIHWGYEQYF

v_call: TRBV12-3/TRBV12-4
j_call: TRBJ1-4
d_call: TRBD1
clone_size: NA
cdr3_nt: TGTGCCAGCAGTTGGGGACAGAGTGAAAAACTGTTTTTT
cdr3_aa: CASSWGQSEKLFF

v_call: TRBV5-6
j_call: TRBJ1-2
d_call: NA
clone_size: NA
cdr3_nt: TGTGCCAGCTCACCCCGACGGAAGCGATATGGCTACACCTTC
cdr3_aa: CASSPRRKRYGYTF

v_call: TRBV5-1
j_call: TRBJ1-4
d_call: TRBD1
clone_size: NA
cdr3_nt: TGCGCCAGCAGCTGGGGACAGGGGGATGAAAAACTGTTTTTT
cdr3_aa: CASSWGQGDEKLFF

v_call: TRBV11-3
j_call: TRBJ2-1
d_call: TRBD2
clone_size: NA
cdr3_nt: TGTGCCAGCAGCTACCGAGGGGTTTGGGCTAGCGGAAGGAGGGTCAATGAGCAGTTCTTC
cdr3_aa: CASSYRGVWASGRRVNEQFF

v_call: TRBV7-6
j_call: TRBJ2-1
d_call: NA
clone_size: NA
cdr3_nt: TGTGCCAGCAGCAACAGCGGTGTGAGGGAGCAGTTCTTC
cdr3_aa: CASSNSGVREQFF

v_call: TRBV12-3/TRBV12-4
j_call: TRBJ2-5
d_call: TRBD1
clone_size: NA
cdr3_nt: TGTGCCAGCAGCTCGGACAGGATGGAGACCCAGTACTTC
cdr3_aa: CASSSDRMETQYF

v_call: TRBV4-3
j_call: TRBJ1-2
d_call: NA
clone_size: medium-sized
cdr3_nt: TGCGCCAGCAGCCAAGATTGGGGTCTTAACTATGGCTACACCTTC
cdr3_aa: CASSQDWGLNYGYTF

v_call: TRBV18
j_call: TRBJ1-1
d_call: NA
clone_size: NA
cdr3_nt: TGTGCCAGCTCACCTCCCACTACAGGGAACACTGAAGCTTTCTTT
cdr3_aa: CASSPPTTGNTEAFF

v_call: TRBV2
j_call: TRBJ1-6
d_call: TRBD1
clone_size: NA
cdr3_nt: TGTGCCAGCAGTGGGACAGGGGGCCCCTATAATTCACCCCTCCACTTT
cdr3_aa: CASSGTGGPYNSPLHF

v_call: TRBV7-9
j_call: TRBJ1-3
d_call: NA
clone_size: few
cdr3_nt: TGTGCCAGCAGCTCTCCTCTCCGGGGTAGTGGAAACACCATATATTTT
cdr3_aa: CASSSPLRGSGNTIYF

v_call: TRBV15
j_call: TRBJ1-1
d_call: NA
clone_size: once
cdr3_nt: TGTGCCACCAGCAGTAGGACTGCCTTGAACACTGAAGCTTTCTTT
cdr3_aa: CATSSRTALNTEAFF

v_call: TRBV18
j_call: TRBJ2-7
d_call: TRBD1
clone_size: NA
cdr3_nt: TGTGCCAGCTCACCACCATCGGGACAGGGAGTTTACGAGCAGTACTTC
cdr3_aa: CASSPPSGQGVYEQYF

v_call: TRBV7-2
j_call: TRBJ2-7
d_call: NA
clone_size: NA
cdr3_nt: TGTGCCAGCAGCTTAGAGTCGGGAACGTTTTACGAGCAGTACTTC
cdr3_aa: CASSLESGTFYEQYF

v_call: TRBV7-2
j_call: TRBJ1-2
d_call: NA
clone_size: NA
cdr3_nt: TGTGCCAGCGGGGAAGGAGTGGGTGGCTACACCTTC
cdr3_aa: CASGEGVGGYTF

v_call: TRBV6-5
j_call: TRBJ1-2
d_call: NA
clone_size: few
cdr3_nt: TGTGCCAGCAGTTACGACACGGGACAACTCTATGGCTACACCTTC
cdr3_aa: CASSYDTGQLYGYTF

v_call: TRBV3-1/TRBV3-2
j_call: TRBJ1-2
d_call: TRBD1
clone_size: NA
cdr3_nt: TGTGCCAGCAGCACCGGGACAGGGGCGTTCAGTGGCTACACCTTC
cdr3_aa: CASSTGTGAFSGYTF

v_call: TRBV12-5
j_call: TRBJ1-5
d_call: NA
clone_size: NA
cdr3_nt: TGTGCTAGTGCCCAAGCCGCGGCGGGCAATCAGCCCCAGCATTTT
cdr3_aa: CASAQAAAGNQPQHF

v_call: TRBV29-1
j_call: TRBJ2-3
d_call: TRBD2
clone_size: NA
cdr3_nt: TGCAGCGGGGGGGGTGATACGCAGTATTTT
cdr3_aa: CSGGGDTQYF

v_call: TRBV9
j_call: TRBJ1-5
d_call: NA
clone_size: NA
cdr3_nt: TGTGCCAGCACCCCCCGTAGATTTGGCAATCAGCCCCAGCATTTT
cdr3_aa: CASTPRRFGNQPQHF

v_call: TRBV7-9
j_call: TRBJ2-7
d_call: NA
clone_size: NA
cdr3_nt: TGTGCCAGCAGCTTAGGCGCCAGGTCCGAGCAGTACTTC
cdr3_aa: CASSLGARSEQYF